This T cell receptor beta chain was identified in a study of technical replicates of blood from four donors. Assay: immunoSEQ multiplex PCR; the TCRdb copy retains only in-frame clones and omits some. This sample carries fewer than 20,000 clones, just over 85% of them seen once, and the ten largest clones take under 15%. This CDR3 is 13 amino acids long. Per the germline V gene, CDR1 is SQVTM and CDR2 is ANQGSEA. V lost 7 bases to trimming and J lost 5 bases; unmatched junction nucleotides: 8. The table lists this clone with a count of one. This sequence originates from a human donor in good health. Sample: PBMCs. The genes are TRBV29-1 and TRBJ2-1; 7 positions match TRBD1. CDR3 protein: CSAWDSGNNEQFF. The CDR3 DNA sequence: TGCAGCGCTTGGGACAGTGGGAACAATGAGCAGTTCTTC.